This TCR beta chain appears in the sequencing data of a study of blood T cell repertoires in COVID-19. Study as a whole: PBMCs, B-cell-depleted T cells, or T cells were the source of the cDNA or gDNA that made up the material.

Germline loops: CDR1 MNHNS, CDR2 SASEGT. V lost 0 bases, J lost 10 bases, and 15 bases lay in between. This CDR3 is built from 14 residues. Sequencing was performed with immunoSEQ multiplex PCR; in TCRdb, only in-frame clones are kept and a portion is missing. The repertoire holds 150,000 to 200,000 clones, more than 75% seen once, with approximately 5.5% in the top ten. This receptor was obtained from a man aged 40-50 years with active or convalescent COVID-19. The rearrangement joins TRBV6-1 to TRBJ1-1, with D possibly being TRBD1 (5 bases). Input material: peripheral blood. This CDR3 reads CASSEAGRVNGAFF. DNA of the CDR3: TGTGCCAGCAGTGAAGCGGGCAGGGTTAATGGAGCTTTCTTT.